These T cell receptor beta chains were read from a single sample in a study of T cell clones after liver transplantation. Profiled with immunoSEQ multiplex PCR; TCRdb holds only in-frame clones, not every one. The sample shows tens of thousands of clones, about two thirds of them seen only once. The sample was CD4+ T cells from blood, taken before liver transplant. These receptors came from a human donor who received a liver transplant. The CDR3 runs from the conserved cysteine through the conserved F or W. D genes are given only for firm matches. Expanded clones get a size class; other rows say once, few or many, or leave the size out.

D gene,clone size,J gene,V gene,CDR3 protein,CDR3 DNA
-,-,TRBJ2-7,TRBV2,CATRTAYEQYF,TGTGCCACACGGACAGCCTACGAGCAGTACTTC
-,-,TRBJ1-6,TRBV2,CASSDQGYSPLHF,TGTGCCAGCAGCGACCAGGGTTATTCACCCCTCCACTTT
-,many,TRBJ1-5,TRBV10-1,CASEDISSNQPQHF,TGCGCCAGCGAGGACATATCGAGCAATCAGCCCCAGCATTTT
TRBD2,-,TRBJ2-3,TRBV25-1,CASSDSPRGGRADTQYF,TGTGCCAGCAGTGATTCTCCCCGGGGGGGCAGGGCAGATACGCAGTATTTT
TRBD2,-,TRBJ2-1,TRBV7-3,CASSQTSGGVGNEQFF,TGTGCCAGCAGCCAGACTAGCGGGGGGGTCGGTAATGAGCAGTTCTTC
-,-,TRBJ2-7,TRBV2,CASSERAGSIYEQYF,TGTGCCAGCAGTGAACGGGCAGGGTCCATCTACGAGCAGTACTTC
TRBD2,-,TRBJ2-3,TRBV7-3,CASSPSGATDTQYF,TGTGCCAGCAGCCCGAGCGGGGCCACAGATACGCAGTATTTT
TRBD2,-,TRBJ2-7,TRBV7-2,CASSLASGRTYEQYF,TGTGCCAGCAGCCTCGCTAGCGGAAGAACCTACGAGCAGTACTTC
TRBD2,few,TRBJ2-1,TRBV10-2,CASSDTGGSYNEQFF,TGCGCCAGCAGTGATACGGGAGGCTCCTACAATGAGCAGTTCTTC
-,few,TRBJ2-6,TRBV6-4,CASSPQVSGANVLTF,TGTGCCAGCAGCCCACAGGTCTCTGGGGCCAACGTCCTGACTTTC
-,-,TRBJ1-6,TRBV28,CASSSRTEGNSPLHF,TGTGCCAGCAGTTCCCGGACAGAGGGAAATTCACCCCTCCACTTT
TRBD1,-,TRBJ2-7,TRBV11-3,CASSFGSGGEQYF,TGTGCCAGCAGCTTTGGGTCAGGGGGAGAGCAGTACTTC
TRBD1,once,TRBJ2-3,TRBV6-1,CASSDGWDSYTDTQYF,TGTGCCAGCAGTGATGGGTGGGACAGCTACACAGATACGCAGTATTTT
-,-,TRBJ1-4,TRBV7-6,CASSLARSNEKLFF,TGTGCCAGCAGCTTAGCACGGAGTAATGAAAAACTGTTTTTT
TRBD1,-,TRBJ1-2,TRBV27,CASSFNPTGGLGYTF,TGTGCCAGCAGTTTTAACCCGACAGGGGGCCTTGGCTACACCTTC
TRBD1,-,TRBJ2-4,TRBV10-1,CASSESGTGRNIQYF,TGCGCCAGCAGTGAGTCAGGGACAGGGAGGAACATTCAGTACTTC
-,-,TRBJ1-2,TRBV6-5,CASSTDTWNYGYTF,TGTGCCAGCAGTACCGATACTTGGAACTATGGCTACACCTTC
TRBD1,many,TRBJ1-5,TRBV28,CASSLAGTEGRPQHF,TGTGCCAGCAGTTTAGCCGGGACAGAAGGCAGGCCCCAGCATTTT
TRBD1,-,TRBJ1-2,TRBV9,CASSLQGGANYGYTF,TGTGCCAGCAGCCTTCAGGGGGGTGCTAACTATGGCTACACCTTC
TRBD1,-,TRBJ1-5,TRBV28,CASSPSGQDNSNQPQHF,TGTGCCAGCAGTCCGTCGGGACAGGATAATAGCAATCAGCCCCAGCATTTT
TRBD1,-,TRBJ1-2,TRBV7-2,CASSLMTGTGGASYGYTF,TGTGCCAGCAGCTTGATGACCGGGACAGGGGGCGCTAGCTATGGCTACACCTTC
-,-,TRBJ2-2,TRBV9,CASGRGQNTGELFF,TGTGCCAGTGGGAGGGGACAGAACACCGGGGAGCTGTTTTTT
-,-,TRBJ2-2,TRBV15,CATSRDRAQGTGELFF,TGTGCCACCAGCAGAGATCGGGCCCAGGGCACCGGGGAGCTGTTTTTT
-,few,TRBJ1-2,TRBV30,CACDREGRRGYTF,TGTGCCTGCGATAGAGAGGGCCGCAGAGGCTACACCTTC
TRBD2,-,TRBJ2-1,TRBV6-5,CASSYGSGGLRNEQFF,TGTGCCAGCAGTTACGGTAGCGGGGGCCTGCGCAATGAGCAGTTCTTC
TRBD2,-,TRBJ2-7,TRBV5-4,CASSLGQAGPYEQYF,TGTGCCAGCAGCTTGGGTCAAGCGGGACCTTACGAGCAGTACTTC
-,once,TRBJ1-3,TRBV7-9,CASSLGAGTRSAGNTIYF,TGTGCCAGCAGCTTAGGGGCAGGGACTCGATCAGCTGGAAACACCATATATTTT
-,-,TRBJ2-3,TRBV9,CASSVAPGMATDTQYF,TGTGCCAGCAGCGTAGCCCCGGGGATGGCCACAGATACGCAGTATTTT
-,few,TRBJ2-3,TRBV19,CASSIRWSGATDTQYF,TGTGCCAGTAGTATAAGGTGGTCAGGGGCCACAGATACGCAGTATTTT
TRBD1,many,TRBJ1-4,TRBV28,CASSSPVGTGFNEKLFF,TGTGCCAGCAGTTCCCCGGTAGGGACAGGTTTTAATGAAAAACTGTTTTTT
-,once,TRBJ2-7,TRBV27,CASRKQGSEYEQYF,TGTGCCAGCAGAAAGCAGGGGTCCGAATACGAGCAGTACTTC
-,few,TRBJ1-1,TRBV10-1,CASRRGADTEAFF,TGCGCCAGCAGACGGGGGGCCGACACTGAAGCTTTCTTT
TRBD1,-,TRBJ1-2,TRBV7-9,CASSLAAQGGYGYTF,TGTGCCAGCAGCTTAGCGGCGCAGGGGGGCTATGGCTACACCTTC
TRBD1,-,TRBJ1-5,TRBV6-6,CASGDRNQPQHF,TGTGCCAGCGGGGACAGGAATCAGCCCCAGCATTTT
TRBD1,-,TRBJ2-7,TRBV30,CAWAPPGGQSYEQYF,TGTGCCTGGGCACCTCCAGGGGGCCAATCCTACGAGCAGTACTTC
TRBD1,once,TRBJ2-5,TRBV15,CATSRDREQETQYF,TGTGCCACCAGCAGGGACAGGGAGCAAGAGACCCAGTACTTC
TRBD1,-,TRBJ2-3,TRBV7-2,CASSSGTGTFTDTQYF,TGTGCCAGCAGCTCCGGGACAGGGACCTTCACAGATACGCAGTATTTT
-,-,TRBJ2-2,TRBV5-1,CASSLDSSNTGELFF,TGCGCCAGCAGCCTGGACAGTTCGAACACCGGGGAGCTGTTTTTT
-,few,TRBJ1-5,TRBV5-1,CASSEQGPFSNQPQHF,TGCGCCAGCAGCGAACAGGGTCCCTTTAGCAATCAGCCCCAGCATTTT
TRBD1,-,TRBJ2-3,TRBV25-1,CASSERQGPGSTDTQYF,TGTGCCAGCAGTGAACGACAGGGGCCGGGAAGCACAGATACGCAGTATTTT
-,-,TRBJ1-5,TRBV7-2,CASSLGGGYMQPQHF,TGTGCCAGCAGCTTGGGAGGGGGTTACATGCAGCCCCAGCATTTT
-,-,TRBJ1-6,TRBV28,CASSYREYGSPLHF,TGTGCCAGCAGTTACAGGGAGTATGGATCACCCCTCCACTTT
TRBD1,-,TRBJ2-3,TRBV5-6,CASSFRQGSIDTQYF,TGTGCCAGCAGCTTCAGACAGGGGTCGATAGATACGCAGTATTTT
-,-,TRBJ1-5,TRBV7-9,CASSLVVSGASQPQHF,TGTGCCAGCAGCTTAGTCGTTTCAGGGGCCAGTCAGCCCCAGCATTTT
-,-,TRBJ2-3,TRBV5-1,CASSLSLQGPDTQYF,TGCGCCAGCAGCTTGAGTTTACAGGGCCCAGATACGCAGTATTTT
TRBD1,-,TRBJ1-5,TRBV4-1,CASSHLQGAPPQHF,TGCGCCAGCAGCCATCTTCAGGGGGCACCGCCCCAGCATTTT
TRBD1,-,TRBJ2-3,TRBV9,CASSDRGGTDTQYF,TGTGCCAGCAGCGACAGGGGCGGCACAGATACGCAGTATTTT
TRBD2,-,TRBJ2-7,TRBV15,CATSRAGLAGNYEQYF,TGTGCCACCAGCAGGGCGGGACTAGCGGGGAACTACGAGCAGTACTTC
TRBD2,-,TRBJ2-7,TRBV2,CASSEGGTSGLSYEQYF,TGTGCCAGCAGTGAAGGCGGGACTAGCGGGCTATCCTACGAGCAGTACTTC
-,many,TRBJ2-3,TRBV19,CASSISDTQYF,TGTGCCAGTAGTATCTCCGATACGCAGTATTTT
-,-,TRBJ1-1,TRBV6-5,CASSYRESAFF,TGTGCCAGCAGTTATCGCGAGTCCGCTTTCTTT
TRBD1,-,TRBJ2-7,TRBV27,CASSLMGTGAHEQYF,TGTGCCAGCAGTTTAATGGGGACAGGGGCCCACGAGCAGTACTTC
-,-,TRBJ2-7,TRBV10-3,CAISENSYEQYF,TGTGCCATCAGTGAGAACAGCTACGAGCAGTACTTC
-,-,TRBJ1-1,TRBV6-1,CASLADYTEAFF,TGTGCCAGCTTGGCAGATTACACTGAAGCTTTCTTT
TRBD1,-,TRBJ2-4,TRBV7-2,CASSIGTGNTKNIQYF,TGTGCCAGCAGCATAGGGACAGGGAATACCAAAAACATTCAGTACTTC
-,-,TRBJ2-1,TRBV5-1,CASSLVQANEQFF,TGCGCCAGCAGCTTGGTACAGGCCAATGAGCAGTTCTTC
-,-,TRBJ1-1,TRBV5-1,CASSSLGRGEFTEAFF,TGCGCCAGCAGCTCTCTAGGGAGGGGCGAGTTTACTGAAGCTTTCTTT
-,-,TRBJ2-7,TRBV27,CASSLVSGWGQYF,TGTGCCAGCAGTTTAGTTTCGGGGTGGGGGCAGTACTTC
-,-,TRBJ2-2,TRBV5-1,CASSSGTAGPGELFF,TGCGCCAGCAGCTCCGGGACTGCGGGGCCCGGGGAGCTGTTTTTT
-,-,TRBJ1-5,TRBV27,CASSPNRVSNQPQHF,TGTGCCAGCAGTCCAAACAGGGTTTCCAATCAGCCCCAGCATTTT